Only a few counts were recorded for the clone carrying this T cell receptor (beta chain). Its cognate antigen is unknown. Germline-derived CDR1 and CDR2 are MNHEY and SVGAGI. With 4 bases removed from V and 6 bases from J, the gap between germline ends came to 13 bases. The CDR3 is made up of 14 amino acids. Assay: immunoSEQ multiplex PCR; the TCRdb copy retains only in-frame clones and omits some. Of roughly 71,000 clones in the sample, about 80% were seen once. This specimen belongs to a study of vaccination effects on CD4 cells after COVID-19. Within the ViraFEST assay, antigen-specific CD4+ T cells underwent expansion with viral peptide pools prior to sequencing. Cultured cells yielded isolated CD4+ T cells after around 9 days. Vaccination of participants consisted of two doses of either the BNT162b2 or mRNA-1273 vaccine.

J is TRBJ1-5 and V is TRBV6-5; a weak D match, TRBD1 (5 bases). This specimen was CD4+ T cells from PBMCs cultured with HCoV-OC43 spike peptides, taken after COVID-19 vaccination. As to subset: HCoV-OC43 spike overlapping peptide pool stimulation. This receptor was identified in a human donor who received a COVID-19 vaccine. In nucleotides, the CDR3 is TGTGCCAGCAGTTCGGGAGGGGACGGTCAGCCCCAGCATTTT. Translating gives CASSSGGDGQPQHF.